This T cell receptor beta chain appears in the sequencing data of a study of shared clonotypes between healthy human individuals. Sequenced by immunoSEQ multiplex PCR; TCRdb stores in-frame clones only, minus some. The sample has roughly 1,100,000 clones, approximately 68% seen once. This CDR3 comprises 12 residues. The sample was memory CD4+ T cells sorted from blood. Described subset: CD45RA-negative fraction. The chain recombines TRBV21-1 with TRBJ2-1; TRBD2, the table's D call, lacks a check against the DNA. TRBV21-1 is noted as a pseudogene. The clonotype originates from a young man in good health. The CDR3 loop is CASTPRGNEQFF. Written as DNA, the CDR3 is TGTGCCAGCACCCCCCGGGGGAATGAGCAGTTCTTC.